The 4 T cell receptor beta chains below come from one sample, sequenced in a study of blood T cell repertoires in COVID-19. Assay: immunoSEQ multiplex PCR; the TCRdb copy retains only in-frame clones and omits some. The sample has about 65,000 clones, approximately 93% seen once. The specimen sequenced was peripheral blood. The origin of the receptors is a man aged 65-85 years with active COVID-19.

The chain combines TRBV5-4 with TRBJ1-3; TRBD1 aligns across 7 bases. The CDR3 contains 12 residues. Germline CDR1 reads SGHNT; CDR2 reads YYREEE (reference sequence). This CDR3 is CGTGNSGNTIYF. CDR3 in DNA: TGTGGGACAGGCAACTCTGGAAACACCATATATTTT.

The chain carries TRBV19 and TRBJ1-5; weak D call: TRBD1 (5 bases). The V gene's germline CDR1 is LNHDA and CDR2 SQIVND (reference sequence). The CDR3 contains 15 residues. V was pared by 1 base and J by 3 bases, with 10 bases between. CDR3 protein: CASSIVGQNNQPQHF. The CDR3 DNA reads TGTGCCAGTAGTATAGTGGGGCAGAACAATCAGCCCCAGCATTTT.

This chain connects TRBV29-1 to TRBJ2-1; perhaps TRBD2 as D (6 bases). Between the trimmed V and J ends, which lost 0 bases and 8 bases, there was a span of 11 bases. The CDR3 covers 13 residues. In germline, CDR1 is SQVTM, CDR2 ANQGSEA. CDR3 residues: CSVEDPSAYEQFF. CDR3 bases: TGCAGCGTTGAAGATCCTAGCGCCTATGAGCAGTTCTTC.

The chain recombines TRBV3-1 (or the pseudogene TRBV3-2) with TRBJ2-7; a weak D match, TRBD1 (6 bases). Trimming left V 4 bases short and J 3 bases short, with 19 bases between. CDR3 length equals 16 residues. Looked up from germline, CDR1 is LGHDT and CDR2 is YNNKEL (reference sequence). The CDR3, as DNA: TGTGCCAGCAGCCCCCAAGCGACAGGCGACTTCTACGAGCAGTACTTC. It is translated as CASSPQATGDFYEQYF.